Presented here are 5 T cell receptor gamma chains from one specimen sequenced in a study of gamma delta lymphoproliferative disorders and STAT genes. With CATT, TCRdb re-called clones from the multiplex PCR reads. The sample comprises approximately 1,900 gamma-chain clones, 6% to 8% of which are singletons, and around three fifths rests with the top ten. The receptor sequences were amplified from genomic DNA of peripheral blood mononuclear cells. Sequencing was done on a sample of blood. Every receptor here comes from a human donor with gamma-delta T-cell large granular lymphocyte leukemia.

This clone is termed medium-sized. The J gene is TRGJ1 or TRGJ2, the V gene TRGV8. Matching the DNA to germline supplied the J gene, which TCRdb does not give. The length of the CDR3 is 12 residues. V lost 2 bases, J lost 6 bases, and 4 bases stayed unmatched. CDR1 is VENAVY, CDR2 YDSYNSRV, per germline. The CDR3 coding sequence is TGTGCCACCTGGGATAAAGTTTATAAGAAACTCTTT. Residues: CATWDKVYKKLF.

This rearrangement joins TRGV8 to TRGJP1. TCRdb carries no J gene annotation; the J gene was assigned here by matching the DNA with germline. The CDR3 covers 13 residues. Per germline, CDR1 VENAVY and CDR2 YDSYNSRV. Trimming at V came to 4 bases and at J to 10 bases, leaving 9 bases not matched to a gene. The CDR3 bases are TGTGCCACCTGGGAACAAGAGGTTTGGTTCAAGATATTT. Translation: CATWEQEVWFKIF.

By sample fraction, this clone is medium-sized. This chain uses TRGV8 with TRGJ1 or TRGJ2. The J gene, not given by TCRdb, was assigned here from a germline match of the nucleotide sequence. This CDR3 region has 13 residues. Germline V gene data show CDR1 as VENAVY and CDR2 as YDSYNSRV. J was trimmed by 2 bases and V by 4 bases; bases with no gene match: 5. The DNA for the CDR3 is TGTGCCACCTGGGAGACGTATTATTATAAGAAACTCTTT. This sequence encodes CATWETYYYKKLF.

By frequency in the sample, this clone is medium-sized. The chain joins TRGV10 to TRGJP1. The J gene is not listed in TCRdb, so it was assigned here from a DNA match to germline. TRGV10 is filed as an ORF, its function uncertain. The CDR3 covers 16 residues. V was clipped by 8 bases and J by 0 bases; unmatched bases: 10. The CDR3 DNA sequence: TGTGCTGCGTGGGATGACCACTATACCACTGGTTGGTTCAAGATATTT. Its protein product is CAAWDDHYTTGWFKIF.

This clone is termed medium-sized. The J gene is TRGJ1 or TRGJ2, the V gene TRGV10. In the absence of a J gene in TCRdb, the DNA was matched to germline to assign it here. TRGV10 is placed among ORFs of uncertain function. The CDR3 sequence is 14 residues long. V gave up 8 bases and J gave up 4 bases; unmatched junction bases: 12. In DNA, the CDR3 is TGTGCTGCGTGGGATGGATATTGCTATTATAAGAAACTCTTT. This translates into CAAWDGYCYYKKLF.